Listed here are 26 T cell receptor beta chains from one sample, sequenced in a study of cytomegalovirus exposure and HLA in healthy donors. The assay was immunoSEQ multiplex PCR, and TCRdb's table has in-frame clones only and misses some. The top ten clones hold roughly 1% of a sample with 260,000 or so clones, 88% of them seen once. The source material was PBMCs. The receptors were sampled from a young woman in good health and CMV-seronegative.

The rearrangement joins TRBV9 to TRBJ2-5, with a tentative D call TRBD1 (6 bases). The CDR3 sequence is 13 residues long. Germline loops: CDR1 SGDLS, CDR2 YYNGEE. V was trimmed by 8 bases and J by 5 bases, leaving 16 bases between them. The CDR3 region is CASTPGAGETQYF. The DNA for the CDR3 is TGTGCCAGTACCCCAGGGGCCGGTGAGACCCAGTACTTC.

In DNA, the CDR3 is TGTGCCAGCTCACTCGGACAGGGCAATCAGCCCCAGCATTTT. Translation gives CASSLGQGNQPQHF. The V and J genes are TRBV18 and TRBJ1-5; 7 bases are a match to TRBD1. Germline V gene lookup returns CDR1 KGHSH and CDR2 LQKENI. V gave up 4 bases and J gave up 2 bases; unmatched junction bases: 2. The CDR3 is 14 residues long.

This chain links TRBV7-3 with TRBJ2-3, with D possibly being TRBD2 (6 bases). The length of the CDR3 is 15 residues. The V gene lost 4 bases and the J gene lost 2 bases, with 13 bases spanning the gap. From germline, CDR1 is SGHTA and CDR2 FQGTGA. CDR3 sequence: CASSSNGGATDTQYF. For the CDR3, the DNA is TGTGCCAGCAGCTCAAACGGAGGGGCCACAGATACGCAGTATTTT.

For the CDR3, the DNA is TGTGCCAGCAGCTTAGGCGGGATTACGTACGAGCAGTACTTC. It is translated as CASSLGGITYEQYF. The chain couples TRBV7-8 to TRBJ2-7; TRBD2 is a possible D gene (6 bases). The V gene's germline CDR1 is SGHVS and CDR2 FQNEAQ. With 1 base removed from V and 4 bases from J, the gap between germline ends came to 11 bases. The CDR3 spans 14 residues.

This sequence joins TRBV28 and TRBJ2-1; possible D gene TRBD2, 5 bases. The germline V gene has CDR1 MDHEN and CDR2 SYDVKM. Trimming stripped 4 bases from V and 1 base from J, with 11 bases between. The CDR3 totals 15 residues. CDR3 DNA sequence: TGTGCCAGCAGTTCTTGGACTCATTCCTACAATGAGCAGTTCTTC. This encodes CASSSWTHSYNEQFF.

This clone was detected only once. The chain couples TRBV28 to TRBJ2-3; 9 bases agree with TRBD2. CDR1 MDHEN and CDR2 SYDVKM come from the germline V gene. The CDR3 has 15 amino acids. V lost 2 bases, J lost 5 bases, and 5 bases stayed unmatched. In nucleotides, the CDR3 is TGTGCCAGCAGTTTAGGCGGGAGGGCCAAAGATACGCAGTATTTT. Protein sequence: CASSLGGRAKDTQYF.

In the case of this clone: Within the sample, other DNA sequences also encode this same CDR3. The V and J genes are TRBV9 and TRBJ1-5; no clear D. CDR1 and CDR2 (germline): SGDLS, YYNGEE. V lost 3 bases and J 3 bases, leaving 13 bases between the germline ends. The CDR3 runs to 15 residues. The CDR3 DNA reads as TGTGCCAGCAGCGAAACCGGGGATCCCAATCAGCCCCAGCATTTT. Translation gives CASSETGDPNQPQHF.

About this clone: The same CDR3 also results from other DNA sequences found in this sample. This chain uses TRBV20-1 with TRBJ1-1, with D unresolved. The CDR3 sequence is 11 residues long. Germline V CDR1 and CDR2: DFQATT, SNEGSKA (reference sequence). The germline V and J ends were trimmed by 5 bases and 3 bases, with 7 bases remaining between them. CDR3 sequence reads: CSARRDTEAFF. The DNA of the CDR3 is TGCAGTGCTCGGAGGGACACTGAAGCTTTCTTT.

The chain carries TRBV9 and TRBJ2-2; 7 nucleotides agree with TRBD2. V lost 0 bases to trimming and J lost 6 bases; unmatched junction nucleotides: 2. The germline CDR1 and CDR2 sequences are SGDLS and YYNGEE. The CDR3 is made up of 14 amino acids. CDR3: CASSVEGGAGELFF. As DNA, the CDR3 is TGTGCCAGCAGCGTAGAGGGAGGGGCCGGGGAGCTGTTTTTT.

This sequence joins TRBV2 and TRBJ1-5, with 9 bases fitting TRBD1. There are 15 residues in the CDR3. Germline assignment: CDR1 SNHLY and CDR2 FYNNEI. The V gene end was trimmed by 4 bases and the J gene end by 5 bases; junction bases not matched to a gene: 6. DNA of the CDR3: TGTGCCAGCAGTGTGCCGGGACAGGGCGATCAGCCCCAGCATTTT. Encoded protein: CASSVPGQGDQPQHF.

The V and J genes are TRBV6-1 and TRBJ2-2; the D gene is possibly TRBD1 (6 bases). CDR1 MNHNS and CDR2 SASEGT come from the germline V gene. Trimming took 4 bases from V and 7 from J, leaving 13 bases between them. This CDR3 is built from 14 residues. Here the CDR3 reads CASSVEQGIGELFF. The CDR3 DNA reads TGTGCCAGCAGTGTCGAGCAGGGGATCGGGGAGCTGTTTTTT.

The genes are TRBV5-1 and TRBJ2-7, with TRBD2 as a possible D gene (5 bases). This CDR3 spans 14 amino acids. Germline-derived CDR1 and CDR2 are SGHRS and YFSETQ. Deletions cut 3 bases from V and 2 bases from J, with 12 bases between. The CDR3 DNA reads TGCGCCAGCAGCTCCTCAGGACTTACCTACGAGCAGTACTTC. It codes for CASSSSGLTYEQYF.

The CDR3 spells CASSPRLAGIYNEQFF. Here the CDR3 DNA reads TGTGCCAGCAGCCCCCGACTAGCGGGGATCTACAATGAGCAGTTCTTC. The J gene is TRBJ2-1, the V gene TRBV11-1; 11 nucleotides align to TRBD2. The ends lost 5 bases at V and 3 bases at J; junction bases unmatched: 6. Germline CDR1 is SGHAT and CDR2 is FQDESV (reference sequence). CDR3 length: 16 amino acids.

The chain couples TRBV5-6 to TRBJ2-1; D remains ambiguous. V lost 4 bases and J 5 bases, leaving 10 bases between the germline ends. The CDR3 totals 13 residues. Germline V gene lookup returns CDR1 SGHDT and CDR2 YYEEEE. The CDR3 loop reads CASSLPSDNEQFF. CDR3 nucleotides: TGTGCCAGCAGCCTCCCGAGTGACAATGAGCAGTTCTTC.

This chain links TRBV6-5 with TRBJ2-7; TRBD2 matches at 8 bases. The CDR3 contains 13 residues. The V gene's germline CDR1 is MNHEY and CDR2 SVGAGI. V shed 5 bases, J shed 7 bases, and the junction held 7 bases outside the gene matches. CDR3 in amino acids: CASSRAGAREQYF. The DNA of the CDR3 is TGTGCCAGCAGTAGAGCGGGAGCCCGGGAGCAGTACTTC.

The count of this clone is one. V and J are TRBV19 and TRBJ2-7; 9 bases are a match to TRBD1. The germline V gene has CDR1 LNHDA and CDR2 SQIVND (reference sequence). V shed 8 bases, J shed 2 bases, and the junction held 7 bases outside the gene matches. This CDR3 comprises 14 residues. In DNA form, the CDR3 reads TGTGCCAGTGCCCCGGGACAGGGTGCCTACGAGCAGTACTTC. Translating gives CASAPGQGAYEQYF. Complete variable domain (other parts from reference TRBV19 and TRBJ2-7): DGGITQSPKYLFRKEGQNVTLSCEQNLNHDAMYWYRQDPGQGLRLIYYSQIVNDFQKGDIAEGYSVSREKKESFPLTVTSAQKNPTAFYLCASAPGQGAYEQYFGPGTRLTVT.

This rearrangement joins TRBV7-2 to TRBJ1-3; D possibly corresponds to TRBD1 (5 bases). There are 13 residues in the CDR3. CDR1 is SGHTA and CDR2 is FQGNSA in the germline V gene. Trimming removed 5 bases at V and 3 bases at J, with 8 bases between. The DNA for the CDR3 is TGTGCCAGCAGCCCAGGGATTGGAAACACCATATATTTT. Its protein product is CASSPGIGNTIYF.

V usage is TRBV29-1 and J usage is TRBJ1-2; TRBD1 matches 8 bases. J gave up 6 bases and V 8 bases, and 14 bases lay outside the gene matches. Germline CDR1 reads SQVTM; CDR2 reads ANQGSEA. The CDR3 is made up of 14 amino acids. This CDR3 reads CSTNPGQEANGYTF. The CDR3 nucleotides are TGCAGCACAAACCCGGGACAGGAGGCAAATGGCTACACCTTC. Drawing the rest from reference TRBV29-1 and TRBJ1-2, the complete variable domain is SAVISQKPSRDICQRGTSLTIQCQVDSQVTMMFWYRQQPGQSLTLIATANQGSEATYESGFVIDKFPISRPNLTFSTLTVSNMSPEDSSIYLCSTNPGQEANGYTFGSGTRLTVV.

The chain is built from TRBV18 and TRBJ2-2; no definite D call. CDR3 length: 15 residues. Germline V lookup: CDR1 KGHSH, CDR2 LQKENI. Trimming stripped 6 bases from V and 1 base from J, with 12 bases between. CDR3 region: CASSKVAENTGELFF. The CDR3 DNA reads as TGTGCCAGCTCTAAGGTGGCGGAGAACACCGGGGAGCTGTTTTTT. Full variable domain (rest looked up from reference TRBV18 and TRBJ2-2): NAGVMQNPRHLVRRRGQEARLRCSPMKGHSHVYWYRQLPEEGLKFMVYLQKENIIDESGMPKERFSAEFPKEGPSILRIQQVVRGDSAAYFCASSKVAENTGELFFGEGSRLTVL.

The gene calls are TRBV28 and TRBJ2-3; tentatively, D is TRBD1 (5 bases). This CDR3 is 15 amino acids long. Trimming removed 6 bases from V and 0 bases from J, with 13 bases in between. Germline V lookup: CDR1 MDHEN, CDR2 SYDVKM. CDR3 sequence reads: CASSRRAPSTDTQYF. CDR3 coding DNA: TGTGCCAGCAGCCGCAGGGCCCCTAGCACAGATACGCAGTATTTT.

CDR3 bases: TGTGCCAGCAGCTCCAACAGGGTGGGCACTGAAGCTTTCTTT. Translated: CASSSNRVGTEAFF. This chain connects TRBV6-5 to TRBJ1-1; perhaps TRBD1 as D (6 bases). The CDR3 totals 14 residues. The V end lost 6 bases, the J end lost 4 bases, and 15 bases lay between the germline ends. CDR1 MNHEY and CDR2 SVGAGI come from the germline V gene.

The V gene is TRBV27, the J gene TRBJ2-5, with 7 bases fitting TRBD1. Germline V gene sequence: CDR1 MNHEY, CDR2 SMNVEV (reference sequence). The CDR3 consists of 14 residues. V shed 5 bases, J shed 3 bases, and the junction held 6 bases outside the gene matches. Here the CDR3 DNA reads TGTGCCAGCAGTCCAGGGACAGTTAAAGAGACCCAGTACTTC. This sequence encodes CASSPGTVKETQYF.

V is TRBV7-6 and J is TRBJ1-2; D unclear. Trimming took 5 bases from V and 5 from J, leaving 15 bases between them. The germline V gene has CDR1 SGHVS and CDR2 FNYEAQ. The CDR3 length is 14 residues. The CDR3 DNA follows: TGTGCCAGCAGCCTCGCGGAGGGCCGTTATGGCTACACCTTC. Residues: CASSLAEGRYGYTF.

In this sample, this clone turned up once. The rearrangement joins TRBV5-8 to TRBJ2-2, with 9 nucleotides matching TRBD1. The germline CDR1 and CDR2 sequences are SGHTS and YDEGEE. V dropped 4 bases and J dropped 2; count of bases not matched to a gene: 6. The CDR3 covers 16 residues. The CDR3, as DNA: TGTGCCAGCAGCCACGGGACAGGGTTAAACACCGGGGAGCTGTTTTTT. Protein product: CASSHGTGLNTGELFF. Full variable domain (rest looked up from reference TRBV5-8 and TRBJ2-2): EAGVTQSPTHLIKTRGQQATLRCSPISGHTSVYWYQQALGLGLQFLLWYDEGEERNRGNFPPRFSGRQFPNYSSELNVNALELEDSALYLCASSHGTGLNTGELFFGEGSRLTVL.

This chain links TRBV6-5 with TRBJ2-7; TRBD2 agrees at 8 bases. Unmatched junction bases numbered 10, after V lost 6 bases and J lost 6 bases. The CDR3 covers 14 residues. Germline CDR1 reads MNHEY; CDR2 reads SVGAGI. The CDR3 loop is CASSLRRGGVEQYF. CDR3 DNA: TGTGCCAGCAGCCTTAGACGGGGGGGCGTCGAGCAGTACTTC.

The chain recombines TRBV7-2 with TRBJ2-7, with TRBD2 matching over 12 bases. The germline gives CDR1 SGHTA, CDR2 FQGNSA. V shed 4 bases, J shed 9 bases, and the junction held 16 bases outside the gene matches. This CDR3 has 17 amino acids. The CDR3: CASSWNHRLAGEVVQYF. For the CDR3, the DNA is TGTGCCAGCAGCTGGAACCACCGACTAGCGGGAGAAGTGGTGCAGTACTTC.